This T cell receptor beta chain originates from a study of identical twins. Only a few counts were recorded for this clonotype. What it binds is not known. V was trimmed by 6 bases and J by 2 bases, leaving 18 bases between them. This CDR3 comprises 15 residues. Germline values: CDR1 DFQATT, CDR2 SNEGSKA (reference sequence). TCRdb recomputed calls from the 5' RACE reads with MiXCR, one row per CDR3 protein. The table has 700,000 or so distinct CDR3 sequences, around 20% seen once; the top ten hold more than 4%. Findings and caveats of the study: Weaker excess twin sharing was seen among beta out-of-frame sequences.

This sample also appeared in a second study, on T cells expressing NK-cell markers.

This receptor was obtained from a woman under 30 in good health. The V gene is TRBV20-1, the J gene TRBJ2-3; D uncertain. Sample: PBMCs. CDR3 sequence (DNA): TGCAGTGCCCCGATACTGGGCCTCGACACAGATACGCAGTATTTT. Its protein product is CSAPILGLDTDTQYF.